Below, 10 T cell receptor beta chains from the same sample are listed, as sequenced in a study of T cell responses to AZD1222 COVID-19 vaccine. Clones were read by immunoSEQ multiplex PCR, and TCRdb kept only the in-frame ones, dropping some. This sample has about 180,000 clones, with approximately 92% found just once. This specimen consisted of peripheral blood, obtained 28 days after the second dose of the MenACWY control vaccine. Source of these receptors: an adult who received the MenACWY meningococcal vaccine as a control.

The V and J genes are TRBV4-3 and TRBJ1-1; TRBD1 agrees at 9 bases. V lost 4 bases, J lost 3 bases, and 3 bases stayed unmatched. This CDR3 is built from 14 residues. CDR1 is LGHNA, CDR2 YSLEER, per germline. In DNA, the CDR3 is TGCGCCAGCAGCCCAGGACAGGGGTACACTGAAGCTTTCTTT. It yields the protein CASSPGQGYTEAFF.

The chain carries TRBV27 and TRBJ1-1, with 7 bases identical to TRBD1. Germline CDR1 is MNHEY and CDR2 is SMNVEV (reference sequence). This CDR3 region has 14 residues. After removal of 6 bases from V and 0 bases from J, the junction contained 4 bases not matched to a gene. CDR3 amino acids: CASSKDRLNTEAFF. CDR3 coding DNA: TGTGCCAGCAGCAAGGACAGGCTGAACACTGAAGCTTTCTTT.

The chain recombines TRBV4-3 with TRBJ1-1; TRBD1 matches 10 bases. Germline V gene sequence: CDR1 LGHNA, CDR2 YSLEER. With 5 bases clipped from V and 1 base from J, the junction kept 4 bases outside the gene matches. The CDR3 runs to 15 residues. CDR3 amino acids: CASSFRDRGNTEAFF. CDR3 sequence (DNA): TGCGCCAGCAGCTTCCGGGACAGGGGGAACACTGAAGCTTTCTTT.

CDR3 sequence (DNA): TGTGCCAGCAGCTACGGACAGGCACCCACCTACGAGCAGTACTTC. This translates into CASSYGQAPTYEQYF. The V and J genes are TRBV9 and TRBJ2-7; TRBD1 matches at 7 bases. The length of the CDR3 is 15 residues. Germline CDR1 reads SGDLS; CDR2 reads YYNGEE. The junction had 9 bases not matched to a gene; V was cut back by 4 bases and J by 2 bases.

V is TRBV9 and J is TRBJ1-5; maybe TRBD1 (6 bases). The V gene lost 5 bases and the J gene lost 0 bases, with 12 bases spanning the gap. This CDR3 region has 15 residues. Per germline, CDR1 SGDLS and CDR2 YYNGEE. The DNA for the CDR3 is TGTGCCAGCAGTACAGGGACCCTTAGCAATCAGCCCCAGCATTTT. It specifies CASSTGTLSNQPQHF.

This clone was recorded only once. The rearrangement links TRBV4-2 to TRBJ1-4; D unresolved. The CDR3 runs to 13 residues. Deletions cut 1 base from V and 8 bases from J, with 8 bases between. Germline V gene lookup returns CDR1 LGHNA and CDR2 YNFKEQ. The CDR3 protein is CASSQVGEEKLFF. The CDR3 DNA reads TGTGCCAGCAGCCAAGTTGGAGAAGAAAAACTGTTTTTT.

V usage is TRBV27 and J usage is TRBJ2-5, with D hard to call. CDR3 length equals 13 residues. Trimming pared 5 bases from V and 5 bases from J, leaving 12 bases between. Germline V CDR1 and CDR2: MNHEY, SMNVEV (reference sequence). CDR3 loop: CASSKGSTETQYF. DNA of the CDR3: TGTGCCAGCAGTAAAGGTAGCACGGAGACCCAGTACTTC.

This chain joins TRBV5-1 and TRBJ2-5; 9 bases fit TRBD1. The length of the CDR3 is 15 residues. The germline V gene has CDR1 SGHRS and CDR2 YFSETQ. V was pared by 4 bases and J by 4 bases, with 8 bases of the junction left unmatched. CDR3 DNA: TGCGCCAGCAGCGTGGGACAGGGCAGGGTAGAGACCCAGTACTTC. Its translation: CASSVGQGRVETQYF. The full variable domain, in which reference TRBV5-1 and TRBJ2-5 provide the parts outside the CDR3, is KAGVTQTPRYLIKTRGQQVTLSCSPISGHRSVSWYQQTPGQGLQFLFEYFSETQRNKGNFPGRFSGRQFSNSRSEMNVSTLELGDSALYLCASSVGQGRVETQYFGPGTRLLVL.

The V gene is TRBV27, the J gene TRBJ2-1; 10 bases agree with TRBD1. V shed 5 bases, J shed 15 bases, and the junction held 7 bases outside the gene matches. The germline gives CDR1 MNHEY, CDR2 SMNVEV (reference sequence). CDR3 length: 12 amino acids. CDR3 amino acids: CASSQGQGRRFF. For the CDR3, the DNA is TGTGCCAGCAGTCAGGGACAGGGGAGGCGGTTCTTC.

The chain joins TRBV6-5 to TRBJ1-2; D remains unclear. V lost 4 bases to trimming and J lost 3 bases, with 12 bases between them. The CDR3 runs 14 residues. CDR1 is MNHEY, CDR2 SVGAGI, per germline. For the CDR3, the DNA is TGTGCCAGCAGTTCTCGGATGACGGACTATGGCTACACCTTC. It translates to CASSSRMTDYGYTF.